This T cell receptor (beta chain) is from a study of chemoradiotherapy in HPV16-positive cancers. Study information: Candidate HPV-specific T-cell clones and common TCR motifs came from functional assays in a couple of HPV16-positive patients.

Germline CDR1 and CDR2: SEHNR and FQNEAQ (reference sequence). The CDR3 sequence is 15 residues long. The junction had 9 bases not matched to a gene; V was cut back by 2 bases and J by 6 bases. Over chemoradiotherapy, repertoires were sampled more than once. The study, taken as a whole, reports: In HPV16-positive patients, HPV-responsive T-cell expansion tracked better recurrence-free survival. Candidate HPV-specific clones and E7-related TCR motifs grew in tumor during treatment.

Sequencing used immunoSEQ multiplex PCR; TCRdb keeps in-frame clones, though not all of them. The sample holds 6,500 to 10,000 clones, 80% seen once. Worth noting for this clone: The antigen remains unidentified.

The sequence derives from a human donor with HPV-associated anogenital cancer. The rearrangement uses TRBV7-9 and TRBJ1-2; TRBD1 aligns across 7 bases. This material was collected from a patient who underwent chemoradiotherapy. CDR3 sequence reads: CASSLSVRGKNGYTF. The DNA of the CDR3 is TGTGCCAGCAGCTTATCAGTCAGGGGGAAAAATGGCTACACCTTC.